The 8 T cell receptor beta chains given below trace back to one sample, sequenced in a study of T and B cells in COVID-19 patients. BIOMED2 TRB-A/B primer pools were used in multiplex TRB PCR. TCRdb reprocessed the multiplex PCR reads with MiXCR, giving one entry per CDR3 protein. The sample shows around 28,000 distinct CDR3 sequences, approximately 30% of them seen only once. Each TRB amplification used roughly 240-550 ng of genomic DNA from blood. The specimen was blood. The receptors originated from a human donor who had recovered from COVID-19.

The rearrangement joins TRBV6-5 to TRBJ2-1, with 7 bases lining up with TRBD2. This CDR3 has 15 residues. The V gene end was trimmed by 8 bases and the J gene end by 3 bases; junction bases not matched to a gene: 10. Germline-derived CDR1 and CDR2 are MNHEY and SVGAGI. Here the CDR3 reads CASGGAGGSYNEQFF. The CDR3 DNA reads TGTGCCAGCGGCGGGGCGGGCGGGAGCTACAATGAGCAGTTCTTC.

CDR3 amino acids: CASMAYSGGTYEQFF. The CDR3 coding sequence is TGCGCCAGCATGGCGTACTCCGGGGGAACCTACGAGCAGTTCTTC. The rearrangement joins TRBV5-1 to TRBJ2-1, with D possibly TRBD2 on 6 matching bases. The ends were cut back, 6 bases at V and 10 bases at J, with 23 bases in the middle. The CDR3 is made up of 15 amino acids. CDR1 and CDR2 from the germline V gene are SGHRS and YFSETQ.

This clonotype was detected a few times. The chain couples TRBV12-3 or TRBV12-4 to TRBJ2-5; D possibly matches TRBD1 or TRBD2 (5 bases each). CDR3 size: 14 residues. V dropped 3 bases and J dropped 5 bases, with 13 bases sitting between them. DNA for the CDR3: TGTGCCAGCAGTTTCGGGGAAGGGACGGAGACCCAGTACTTC. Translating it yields CASSFGEGTETQYF.

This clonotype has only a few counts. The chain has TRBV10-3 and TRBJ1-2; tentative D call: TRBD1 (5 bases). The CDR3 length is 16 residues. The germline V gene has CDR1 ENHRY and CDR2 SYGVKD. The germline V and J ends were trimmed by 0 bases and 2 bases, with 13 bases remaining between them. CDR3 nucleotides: TGTGCCATCAGTGAGTCGCGACAGATAGTAAACTATGGCTACACCTTC. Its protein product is CAISESRQIVNYGYTF.

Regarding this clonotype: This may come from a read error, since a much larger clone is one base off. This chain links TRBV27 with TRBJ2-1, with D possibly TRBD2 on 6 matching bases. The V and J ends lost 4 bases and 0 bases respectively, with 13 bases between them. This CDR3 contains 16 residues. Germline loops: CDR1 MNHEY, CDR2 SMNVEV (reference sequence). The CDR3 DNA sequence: TGTGCCAGCAGTTCGGGACTTTCACCCTCCTACAATGAGCAGTTCTTC. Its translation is CASSSGLSPSYNEQFF.

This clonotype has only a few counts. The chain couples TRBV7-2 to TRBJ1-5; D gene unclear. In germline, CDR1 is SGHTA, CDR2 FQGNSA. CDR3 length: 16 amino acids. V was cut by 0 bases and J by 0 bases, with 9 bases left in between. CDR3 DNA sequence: TGTGCCAGCAGCTTAGCAGGCCAGTATAGCAATCAGCCCCAGCATTTT. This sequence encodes CASSLAGQYSNQPQHF.

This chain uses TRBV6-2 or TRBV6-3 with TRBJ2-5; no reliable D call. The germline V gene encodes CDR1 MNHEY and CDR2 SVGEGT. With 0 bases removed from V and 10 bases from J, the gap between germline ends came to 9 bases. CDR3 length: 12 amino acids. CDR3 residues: CASSYSPSGQYF. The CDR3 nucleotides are TGTGCCAGCAGTTACTCCCCATCGGGCCAGTACTTC.

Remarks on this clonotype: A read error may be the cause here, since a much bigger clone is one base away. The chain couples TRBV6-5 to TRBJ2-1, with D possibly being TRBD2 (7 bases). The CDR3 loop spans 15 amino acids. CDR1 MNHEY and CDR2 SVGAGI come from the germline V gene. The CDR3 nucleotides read TGTGCCAGCACCCGGGGGGCCCTCAACTACAATAAGCAGTTCTTC. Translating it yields CASTRGALNYNKQFF.